This T cell receptor beta chain was recorded in a study of tumor-infiltrating lymphocytes in localized non-small cell lung cancer. Study-wide findings and caveats: No link was found between tumor T-cell fraction and recurrence-free survival. Tumors had more T cell infiltration than uninvolved lung, per TCRbeta sequencing and CD3 counts. Different pieces of the same tissue went to different assays, confounding technical variation with intratumor heterogeneity. IM1 and IM2 tumors showed no difference in T-cell fraction.

Clones were read by immunoSEQ multiplex PCR, and TCRdb kept only the in-frame ones, dropping some. The sample contains 20,000 to 25,000 clones, 50% to 70% of which appear only once. Details on this clone: Its antigen is still unknown.

This CDR3 region has 15 residues. With 4 bases clipped from V and 1 base from J, the junction kept 1 base outside the gene matches. Germline assignment: CDR1 SSHAT and CDR2 FNYEAQ (reference sequence). The sample was lung tumor tissue. The TCR originated in a human donor with non-small cell lung cancer. The rearrangement links TRBV7-7 to TRBJ2-1; 10 nucleotides align to TRBD2. CDR3 nucleotides: TGTGCCAGCAGCTCGGGACTAGCGTCCTACAATGAGCAGTTCTTC. It translates to CASSSGLASYNEQFF.